This record covers a single TCR beta chain. Germline values: CDR1 KGHSH, CDR2 LQKENI. Unmatched junction bases numbered 0, after V lost 0 bases and J lost 2 bases. The CDR3 contains 16 residues. Seattle patients were enrolled while actively infected and followed longitudinally. This record comes from a study of blood T cell repertoires in COVID-19. TCRdb keeps only in-frame clones here, not all; method: immunoSEQ multiplex PCR. This sample yields roughly 310,000 clones, of which approximately 87% are seen a single time; 2.9% belongs to the top ten. This clonotype was sampled from a woman aged 25 to 45 with COVID-19, enrolled during active disease. This chain connects TRBV18 to TRBJ2-1; 11 bases agree with TRBD2. Sequenced sample: peripheral blood. CDR3 amino acids: CASSPPTSGAYNEQFF. CDR3 DNA: TGTGCCAGCTCACCACCGACTAGCGGGGCCTACAATGAGCAGTTCTTC.